This T cell receptor beta chain is drawn from a study of OX40 agonist ivuxolimab in advanced cancers. The overall study: The study treated patients with ivuxolimab, an agonistic anti-OX40 (CD134) antibody. Whole-study results and caveats: Partial responders at 0.1-3.0 mg/kg had among the lowest clonal expansion. Doses of 0.1 to 3.0 mg/kg were accompanied by clonal expansion of CD4+ and CD8+ blood T cells by week 6.

Patients with a history of autoimmune disease or on systemic immunosuppression were excluded. Assay used: immunoSEQ multiplex PCR; TCRdb lists only in-frame clones, some missing. Seen here are 57,000 or so clones, about 89% observed once, and the top ten hold roughly 13%. On this clone itself: The antigen is not known.

Trimming took 5 bases from V and 4 from J, leaving 8 bases between them. The CDR3 has 12 residues. Germline CDR1 is LNHDA and CDR2 is SQIVND (reference sequence). The source is an adult with an advanced solid tumor such as melanoma, head and neck, liver or kidney cancer. The chain combines TRBV19 with TRBJ1-2, with no clear D. Sequenced material: CD4+ or CD8+ T cells sorted from blood, taken in a trial of the OX40 agonist ivuxolimab. For the CDR3, the DNA is TGTGCCAGTAGTGAACGTGGCTATGGCTACACCTTC. Protein sequence: CASSERGYGYTF.